Shown below are 27 T cell receptor beta chains from a single sample sequenced in a study of cytotoxic CD8 clonotypes in ibrutinib-treated CLL. Only in-frame clones appear in the TCRdb table, and some are missing; sequencing was by immunoSEQ multiplex PCR. The sample shows about 18,000 clones, approximately 81% of them seen only once. The sample consisted of PBMCs, taken before ibrutinib treatment. These receptor sequences come from a human donor with chronic lymphocytic leukemia.

The chain employs TRBV6-6 and TRBJ2-7, with D possibly being TRBD1 (6 bases). CDR1 and CDR2 from the germline V gene are MNHNY and SVGAGI (reference sequence). This CDR3 is 14 amino acids long. Deletions cut 0 bases from V and 3 bases from J, with 9 bases between. In nucleotides, the CDR3 is TGTGCCAGCAGTTACTCCCACAGGGACTACGAGCAGTACTTC. It yields the protein CASSYSHRDYEQYF.

The rearrangement links TRBV6-1 to TRBJ2-2, with D possibly being TRBD2 (6 bases). The V end lost 4 bases, the J end lost 5 bases, and 20 bases lay between the germline ends. The germline gives CDR1 MNHNS, CDR2 SASEGT. The CDR3 extends over 17 amino acids. The CDR3 DNA sequence: TGTGCCAGCAGTGGGGGGGTACTCATGGCGAGTACCGGGGAGCTGTTTTTT. Its translation is CASSGGVLMASTGELFF.

The chain uses TRBV19 and TRBJ2-1; D is unclear. This CDR3 region has 16 residues. The V gene lost 1 base and the J gene lost 7 bases, with 17 bases spanning the gap. Germline CDR1 is LNHDA and CDR2 is SQIVND (reference sequence). The CDR3 nucleotides are TGTGCCAGTAGTATAGGGCGAGCGCTCCTTCTTAATGAGCAGTTCTTC. It yields the protein CASSIGRALLLNEQFF. The variable domain in full, completed from reference TRBV19 and TRBJ2-1, reads DGGITQSPKYLFRKEGQNVTLSCEQNLNHDAMYWYRQDPGQGLRLIYYSQIVNDFQKGDIAEGYSVSREKKESFPLTVTSAQKNPTAFYLCASSIGRALLLNEQFFGPGTRLTVL.

The chain has TRBV5-1 and TRBJ2-3, with 10 bases lining up with TRBD1. This CDR3 contains 16 residues. CDR1 is SGHRS, CDR2 YFSETQ, per germline. V lost 4 bases and J lost 4; bases outside the gene matches: 9. CDR3 nucleotides: TGCGCCAGCAGCCTAGGGGACAGGGGTGTCGCAGATACGCAGTATTTT. It yields the protein CASSLGDRGVADTQYF.

This chain joins TRBV9 and TRBJ1-2; TRBD1 might be the D (6 bases). Germline V gene data show CDR1 as SGDLS and CDR2 as YYNGEE. Trimming stripped 3 bases from V and 8 bases from J, with 17 bases between. The CDR3 runs to 14 residues. The CDR3 is CASSDWDSGGGYTF. CDR3 coding DNA: TGTGCCAGCAGCGATTGGGACTCTGGGGGCGGCTACACCTTC.

This clone has just one count. This chain's CDR3 is CASSPSPDATIYF. CDR3 bases: TGTGCCAGCTCACCATCACCTGATGCCACCATATATTTT. The chain is built from TRBV18 and TRBJ1-3; D remains unclear. The CDR3 loop spans 13 amino acids. CDR1 KGHSH and CDR2 LQKENI come from the germline V gene. V lost 2 bases, J lost 9 bases, and 11 bases lay in between.

The gene calls are TRBV7-9 and TRBJ2-5; 10 bases align to TRBD2. Unmatched junction bases numbered 8, after V lost 5 bases and J lost 5 bases. This CDR3 has 15 residues. CDR1 and CDR2 (germline): SEHNR, FQNEAQ (reference sequence). In DNA form, the CDR3 reads TGTGCCAGCAGCGCGGGACTAGCGATTGCGGAGACCCAGTACTTC. It yields the protein CASSAGLAIAETQYF.

The V gene is TRBV5-8, the J gene TRBJ2-5; possibly TRBD2 for D (6 bases). V was shortened by 4 bases and J by 3 bases, with 13 bases between the two germline ends. The CDR3 loop spans 14 amino acids. The germline CDR1 and CDR2 sequences are SGHTS and YDEGEE. The CDR3 sequence is CASSRRGTEETQYF. CDR3 bases: TGTGCCAGCAGCCGTAGAGGGACTGAAGAGACCCAGTACTTC.

This CDR3 is CASSVTGGYPNTEAFF. The CDR3 DNA sequence: TGTGCCAGCAGCGTTACAGGGGGGTATCCGAACACTGAAGCTTTCTTT. The rearrangement joins TRBV9 to TRBJ1-1, with 8 nucleotides matching TRBD1. The V gene end was trimmed by 2 bases and the J gene end by 1 base; junction bases not matched to a gene: 7. The CDR3 length is 16 residues. Germline V lookup: CDR1 SGDLS, CDR2 YYNGEE.

The chain uses TRBV7-2 and TRBJ2-1; maybe TRBD1 (5 bases). V dropped 1 base and J dropped 7 bases, with 11 bases sitting between them. Germline lookup yields CDR1 SGHTA and CDR2 FQGNSA. The CDR3 extends over 14 amino acids. Written as DNA, the CDR3 is TGTGCCAGCAGCTTAGGCCAAGGGGCGAATGAGCAGTTCTTC. Translated, it gives CASSLGQGANEQFF.

This chain connects TRBV11-2 to TRBJ2-3, with TRBD2 matching 7 bases. Trimming removed 2 bases from V and 2 bases from J; junction bases left unmatched: 4. The CDR3 has 15 amino acids. CDR1 is SGHAT and CDR2 is FQNNGV in the germline V gene. The CDR3 loop reads CASSLLSGTTDTQYF. The CDR3 DNA sequence: TGTGCCAGCAGCTTACTCAGCGGGACCACAGATACGCAGTATTTT.

The chain recombines TRBV7-6 with TRBJ2-1; 7 positions match TRBD2. The V and J ends lost 1 base and 4 bases, in that order; junction bases with no gene match: 7. This CDR3 is built from 16 residues. From germline, CDR1 is SGHVS and CDR2 FNYEAQ. CDR3 residues: CASSLEAGKGYNEQFF. In DNA form, the CDR3 reads TGTGCCAGCAGCTTAGAAGCGGGAAAGGGGTACAATGAGCAGTTCTTC.

The DNA of the CDR3 is TGTGCCAGCAGCTTAGAATTGCGGACTGAAGCTTTCTTT. Its protein is CASSLELRTEAFF. The gene calls are TRBV11-2 and TRBJ1-1; no firm D call. This CDR3 spans 13 amino acids. V gave up 0 bases and J gave up 5 bases, with 7 bases separating them. Germline-derived CDR1 and CDR2 are SGHAT and FQNNGV.

This rearrangement joins TRBV5-1 to TRBJ2-3, with 8 bases aligning to TRBD2. The CDR3 runs to 17 residues. Germline CDR1 and CDR2: SGHRS and YFSETQ. The junction had 10 bases not matched to a gene; V was cut back by 0 bases and J by 4 bases. This chain's CDR3 is CASSLALAGGGSDTQYF. CDR3 sequence (DNA): TGCGCCAGCAGCTTGGCCCTCGCGGGAGGAGGGTCAGATACGCAGTATTTT.

The chain employs TRBV7-2 and TRBJ2-7; a possible D gene is TRBD2 (6 bases). The germline V and J ends were trimmed by 1 base and 2 bases, with 18 bases remaining between them. The CDR3 covers 17 residues. Germline CDR1 SGHTA, CDR2 FQGNSA. CDR3 in amino acids: CASSLGGGFGRAYEQYF. CDR3 sequence (DNA): TGTGCCAGCAGCTTAGGTGGAGGGTTCGGCCGAGCCTACGAGCAGTACTTC.

The gene calls are TRBV2 and TRBJ2-1, with D possibly being TRBD1 (6 bases). Germline CDR1 SNHLY, CDR2 FYNNEI. Trimming cost V 5 bases and J 4 bases, with 12 bases left between them. The CDR3 sequence is 14 residues long. As DNA, the CDR3 is TGTGCCAGCAGTCTGCAGGGGAAGTACAATGAGCAGTTCTTC. It translates to CASSLQGKYNEQFF. Using reference TRBV2 and TRBJ2-1 for the parts outside the CDR3, the full variable domain is EPEVTQTPSHQVTQMGQEVILRCVPISNHLYFYWYRQILGQKVEFLVSFYNNEISEKSEIFDDQFSVERPDGSNFTLKIRSTKLEDSAMYFCASSLQGKYNEQFFGPGTRLTVL.

The CDR3 DNA sequence: TGTGCCAGCAGTACCATGACAGGGGATGAAAAACTGTTTTTT. Amino acids: CASSTMTGDEKLFF. The genes are TRBV28 and TRBJ1-4, with 8 bases identical to TRBD1. CDR3 length: 14 residues. In germline, CDR1 is MDHEN, CDR2 SYDVKM. Trimming at V came to 5 bases and at J to 6 bases, leaving 5 bases not matched to a gene.

The rearrangement links TRBV7-6 to TRBJ2-7, with D tentatively TRBD2 (5 bases). This CDR3 comprises 15 residues. The V gene lost 5 bases and the J gene lost 3 bases, with 17 bases spanning the gap. From germline, CDR1 is SGHVS and CDR2 FNYEAQ. The CDR3 DNA is TGTGCCAGCAGCCCGTTAAGCGGAGACCACTACGAGCAGTACTTC. This translates into CASSPLSGDHYEQYF.

The chain recombines TRBV10-1 with TRBJ2-7; D gene uncertain. This CDR3 is 10 amino acids long. Germline V gene data show CDR1 as WNHNN and CDR2 as SYGVQD (reference sequence). The V gene lost 7 bases and the J gene lost 4 bases, with 5 bases spanning the gap. CDR3 DNA sequence: TGCGCCAGCACGTGGTACGAGCAGTACTTC. It translates to CASTWYEQYF.

The genes are TRBV25-1 and TRBJ2-7; D is ambiguous. CDR3 size: 12 residues. The V end was cut by 11 bases, the J end by 2 bases, with 13 bases between. Germline V gene data show CDR1 as MGHDK and CDR2 as SYGVNS. The CDR3 region has the DNA TGTGCCTCCTCCCGGGCGCCCTACGAGCAGTACTTC. Translation gives CASSRAPYEQYF.

This clone was counted once. This rearrangement joins TRBV29-1 to TRBJ1-1; D gene ambiguous. The CDR3 has 11 residues. V lost 3 bases and J lost 1, with 3 bases in between. Germline V gene data show CDR1 as SQVTM and CDR2 as ANQGSEA. CDR3 residues: CSVEGNTEAFF. The CDR3 DNA is TGCAGCGTTGAGGGGAACACTGAAGCTTTCTTT. Looking up the rest from reference TRBV29-1 and TRBJ1-1 gives the full variable domain: SAVISQKPSRDICQRGTSLTIQCQVDSQVTMMFWYRQQPGQSLTLIATANQGSEATYESGFVIDKFPISRPNLTFSTLTVSNMSPEDSSIYLCSVEGNTEAFFGQGTRLTVV.

The chain links TRBV6-6 to TRBJ1-2, with unresolved D. Germline V lookup: CDR1 MNHNY, CDR2 SVGAGI (reference sequence). The CDR3 has 14 residues. V gave up 4 bases and J gave up 5 bases, with 14 bases separating them. CDR3 sequence (DNA): TGTGCCAGCAGTTTGGACGGAAATCGGTATGGCTACACCTTC. Translation gives CASSLDGNRYGYTF.

In its sample, this clone was seen once. The chain couples TRBV27 to TRBJ2-7, with 12 bases that match TRBD1. Per germline, CDR1 MNHEY and CDR2 SMNVEV (reference sequence). The CDR3 has 17 residues. V trimming: 0 bases; J trimming: 3 bases; junction bases outside the gene matches: 6. The CDR3 nucleotides are TGTGCCAGCAGTTTATCAGGGACAGGGGGCCTCGGCTACGAGCAGTACTTC. Its protein product is CASSLSGTGGLGYEQYF.

The chain uses TRBV28 and TRBJ2-3; 11 positions agree with TRBD2. Germline V gene lookup returns CDR1 MDHEN and CDR2 SYDVKM. The CDR3 totals 18 residues. Unmatched junction bases numbered 10, after V lost 5 bases and J lost 0 bases. The CDR3 DNA follows: TGTGCCAGCAGTGGGAGGGGACTAGCGGAGACTAGCACAGATACGCAGTATTTT. Amino acid sequence: CASSGRGLAETSTDTQYF.

The V gene is TRBV4-2, the J gene TRBJ2-3; the D is unclear. Germline CDR1 reads LGHNA; CDR2 reads YNFKEQ. The CDR3 covers 15 residues. The V and J ends lost 6 bases and 0 bases respectively, with 13 bases between them. The DNA of the CDR3 is TGTGCCAGCAGTTTTAAGGCACAGAGCACAGATACGCAGTATTTT. Protein product: CASSFKAQSTDTQYF.

The V call is TRBV7-2, the J call TRBJ2-1, with 8 nucleotides matching TRBD2. The CDR3 sequence is 14 residues long. The germline V gene has CDR1 SGHTA and CDR2 FQGNSA. Trimming removed 0 bases from V and 5 bases from J; junction bases left unmatched: 0. DNA of the CDR3: TGTGCCAGCAGCTTAGCTAGCGGGAACAATGAGCAGTTCTTC. It is translated as CASSLASGNNEQFF.

The chain carries TRBV19 and TRBJ1-6, with TRBD1 matching 9 bases. The CDR3 loop spans 14 amino acids. CDR1 and CDR2 from the germline V gene are LNHDA and SQIVND (reference sequence). The trim removed 10 bases at V and 7 bases at J, leaving 8 bases unmatched. CDR3 sequence: CATSRQGGNSPLHF. In nucleotides, the CDR3 is TGTGCCACCTCGAGACAGGGGGGGAATTCACCCCTCCACTTT.